This T cell receptor (beta chain) stems from a study of T cells in Graves' hyperthyroidism and ophthalmopathy. Amplification of TCR beta CDR3 regions used RNA as the template. First-round RT-PCR with HTBI primers amplified the TCR CDR3 region. TCRdb itself ran the multiplex PCR reads through MiXCR, one entry per CDR3 protein. This table has more than 350,000 distinct CDR3 sequences, approximately 18% appearing once. V lost 7 bases and J lost 6; bases outside the gene matches: 11. This CDR3 comprises 14 residues. This sequence joins TRBV12-3 or TRBV12-4 and TRBJ2-5; 7 nucleotides line up with TRBD2. Sequencing was carried out using blood. This clonotype originated in a woman in her 30s with Graves' hyperthyroidism that later progressed to Graves' ophthalmopathy. In DNA, the CDR3 is TGTGCCAGCACCCCCGGGGAGGGCCTGCAGACCCAGTACTTC. It yields the protein CASTPGEGLQTQYF.